Each of the 2 T cell receptor beta chains below was sequenced from the same sample in a study of early T cells in non-severe SARS-CoV-2 infection. TCRdb fed the 5' RACE reads into MiXCR, producing one record per CDR3 protein. The table shows some 82,000 distinct CDR3 sequences, with less than 8% occurring only once. Sequencing input: whole blood. These receptors were obtained from an adult who was a healthcare worker with PCR-confirmed SARS-CoV-2 infection or an uninfected control (not recorded which).

The chain combines TRBV3-1 with TRBJ2-3, with TRBD1 as a possible D gene (5 bases). The CDR3 extends over 15 amino acids. V gave up 2 bases and J gave up 10 bases, with 19 bases separating them. Germline V gives CDR1 LGHDT, CDR2 YNNKEL (reference sequence). The CDR3 sequence: CASSQLDSQYGAQYF. The CDR3 nucleotides are TGTGCCAGCAGCCAACTTGACAGCCAGTATGGAGCGCAGTATTTT.

This clonotype turned up a few times. The V gene is TRBV11-3, the J gene TRBJ2-3; 13 positions agree with TRBD2. V lost 1 base, J lost 2 bases, and 3 bases stayed unmatched. The CDR3 loop spans 17 amino acids. Germline V lookup: CDR1 SGHNT, CDR2 YENEEA. The CDR3 DNA is TGTGCCAGCAGCTTAGGACTAGCGGGGGGATTCACAGATACGCAGTATTTT. As protein: CASSLGLAGGFTDTQYF.